Below, 2 T cell receptor beta chains from the same sample are listed, as sequenced in a study of T cell responses to AZD1222 COVID-19 vaccine (dated by TCRdb to 2020 to 2023). The intended sense of this specimen's time point label: about 28 days (+/-7) after the second vaccine dose. Preparation of the library involved the immunoSEQ multiplex PCR assay. TCRdb provides this immuneACCESS table in a form limited to in-frame rearrangements. Some clones are lacking; in checked studies, under half of them reflect an unresolved V gene, and why the rest are absent is not known. The sample data list 150,000 to 250,000 clones, and about nine tenths of these were observed just once. The top ten clones comprise around 3.6% of the sample. The sample was peripheral blood, taken 28 days after the second AZD1222 dose. The receptors derive from an adult who received the AZD1222 COVID-19 vaccine.

The genes are TRBV5-5 and TRBJ1-4; no clear D. CDR1 and CDR2 (germline): SGHKS, YYEKEE (reference sequence). Trimming shortened V by 0 bases and J by 0 bases, and 9 bases separated the two germline ends. CDR3 length: 16 amino acids. The CDR3 nucleotides are TGTGCCAGCAGCTTGGCCCGGCAGACAACTAATGAAAAACTGTTTTTT. It codes for CASSLARQTTNEKLFF.

V usage is TRBV9 and J usage is TRBJ1-6; D not resolved. CDR3 length: 14 residues. Germline-derived CDR1 and CDR2 are SGDLS and YYNGEE. V shed 4 bases and J shed 3 bases, with 8 bases lying between them. The CDR3 nucleotides are TGTGCCAGCAGCCAGGCCGTCTATAATTCACCCCTCCACTTT. Amino acid sequence: CASSQAVYNSPLHF.